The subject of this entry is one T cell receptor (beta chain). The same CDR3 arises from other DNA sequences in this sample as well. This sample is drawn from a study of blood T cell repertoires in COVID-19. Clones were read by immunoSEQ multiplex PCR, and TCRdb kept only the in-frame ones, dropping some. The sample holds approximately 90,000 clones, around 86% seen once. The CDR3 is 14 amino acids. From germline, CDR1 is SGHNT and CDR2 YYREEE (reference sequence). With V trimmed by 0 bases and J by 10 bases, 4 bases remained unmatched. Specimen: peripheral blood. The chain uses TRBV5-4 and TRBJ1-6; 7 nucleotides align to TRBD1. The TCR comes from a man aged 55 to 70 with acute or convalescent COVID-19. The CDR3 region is CASSLDRGPSPLHF. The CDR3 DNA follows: TGTGCCAGCAGCTTGGACAGGGGCCCCTCACCCCTCCACTTT.